This T cell receptor beta chain was observed in a study of cytotoxic CD8 clonotypes in ibrutinib-treated CLL. Study overall: Samples yielded averages of approximately 260,000 productive templates and 94,000 or so productive rearrangements.

The germline CDR1 and CDR2 sequences are SGHRS and YFSETQ. V lost 2 bases and J lost 6; bases outside the gene matches: 12. This CDR3 has 16 amino acids. Data came from immunoSEQ multiplex PCR; TCRdb stores just in-frame clones and leaves some out. The sample holds about 16,000 clones, around 67% seen once. This clone was seen more than once but under ten times. Its antigen is still unknown. The study, taken as a whole, reports: The study found public clonotypes uncommon, contracting or stable on treatment. Baseline-level clonality went beyond age-matched healthy donors and moved in step with circulating CD8+ T-cell counts.

This chain connects TRBV5-1 to TRBJ1-2, with TRBD1 identical over 8 bases. The TCR sequence derives from a human donor with chronic lymphocytic leukemia. The sequencing used PBMCs, collected before ibrutinib treatment. The CDR3 DNA reads as TGCGCCAGCAGCTTCGGTTCGGACAGGGAGAGAAATGGCTACACCTTC. Translating it yields CASSFGSDRERNGYTF.